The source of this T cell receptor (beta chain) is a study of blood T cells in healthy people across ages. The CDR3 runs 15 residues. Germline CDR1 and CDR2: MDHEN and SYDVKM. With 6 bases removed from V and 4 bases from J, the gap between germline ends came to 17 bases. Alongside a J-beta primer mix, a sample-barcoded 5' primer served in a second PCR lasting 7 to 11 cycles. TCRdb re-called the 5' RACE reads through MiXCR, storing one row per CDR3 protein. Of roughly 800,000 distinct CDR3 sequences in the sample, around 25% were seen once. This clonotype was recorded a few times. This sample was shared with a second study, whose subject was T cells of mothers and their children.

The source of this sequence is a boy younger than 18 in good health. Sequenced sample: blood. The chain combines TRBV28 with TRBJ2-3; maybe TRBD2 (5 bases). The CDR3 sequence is CASSRRGSAPDTQYF. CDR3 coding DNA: TGTGCCAGCAGCAGACGGGGAAGCGCCCCAGATACGCAGTATTTT.